A single sample is the source of the 31 T cell receptor beta chains below, sequenced in a study of shared clonotypes between healthy human individuals. Libraries were prepared by immunoSEQ multiplex PCR; TCRdb keeps only in-frame clonotypes and omits some of them. The table lists about 480,000 clones, 79% of them singletons. The specimen was PBMCs. These receptors were taken from a woman between 35 and 50 years old in good health. Some clones in this sample may be carry-over from other donors' samples.

The chain combines TRBV7-2 with TRBJ2-7; D uncertain. The germline V gene encodes CDR1 SGHTA and CDR2 FQGNSA. With 4 bases removed from V and 3 bases from J, the gap between germline ends came to 4 bases. The CDR3 is made up of 11 amino acids. DNA of the CDR3: TGTGCCAGCAGCTCGTTCTACGAGCAGTACTTC. It translates to CASSSFYEQYF.

The rearrangement joins TRBV11-2 to TRBJ2-5; 13 bases are a match to TRBD2. Trimming at V came to 6 bases and at J to 5 bases, leaving 9 bases not matched to a gene. The CDR3 sequence is 16 residues long. CDR1 is SGHAT and CDR2 is FQNNGV in the germline V gene. CDR3 loop: CASSPAGTSGTETQYF. The CDR3 DNA sequence: TGTGCCAGCAGTCCGGCAGGGACTAGCGGGACTGAGACCCAGTACTTC.

This clone was seen a single time. V usage is TRBV5-4 and J usage is TRBJ1-1; no reliable D call. CDR3 size: 16 residues. Germline V CDR1 and CDR2: SGHNT, YYREEE (reference sequence). The V gene lost 0 bases and the J gene lost 0 bases, with 12 bases spanning the gap. CDR3 sequence: CASSLGRGGMNTEAFF. The CDR3 DNA reads as TGTGCCAGCAGCTTGGGTCGGGGAGGTATGAACACTGAAGCTTTCTTT.

The V call is TRBV30, the J call TRBJ2-7, with 8 bases lining up with TRBD1. J was trimmed by 6 bases and V by 5 bases; bases with no gene match: 6. CDR3 length: 12 residues. In germline, CDR1 is GTSNPN, CDR2 SVGIG (reference sequence). This chain's CDR3 is CAWGGQGSEQYF. CDR3 DNA sequence: TGTGCCTGGGGTGGACAGGGTTCCGAGCAGTACTTC.

This clone was picked up one time. J is TRBJ2-5 and V is TRBV5-1; D is perhaps TRBD1 (6 bases). CDR3 length equals 16 residues. The germline V gene encodes CDR1 SGHRS and CDR2 YFSETQ. V was pared by 2 bases and J by 2 bases, with 16 bases between. CDR3 nucleotides: TGCGCCAGCAGCTTACTCGGCACTAGGGGGCAAGAGACCCAGTACTTC. Translated, it gives CASSLLGTRGQETQYF.

The gene calls are TRBV7-9 and TRBJ1-5, with D possibly being TRBD1 (5 bases). CDR3 length: 13 residues. Germline lookup yields CDR1 SEHNR and CDR2 FQNEAQ (reference sequence). Between the trimmed V and J ends, which lost 1 base and 6 bases, there was a span of 7 bases. CDR3 coding DNA: TGTGCCAGCAGCTTAGGGGGCCCTCAGCCCCAGCATTTT. It encodes CASSLGGPQPQHF.

The J gene is TRBJ2-3, the V gene TRBV19, with 8 bases lining up with TRBD1. This CDR3 comprises 18 residues. Losses at the gene ends were 1 base for V and 9 bases for J; bases not matched to a gene: 18. Germline CDR1 reads LNHDA; CDR2 reads SQIVND (reference sequence). The chain's CDR3 is CASSIAIMRQGPGTTQYF. DNA of the CDR3: TGTGCCAGTAGTATAGCCATAATGCGACAGGGGCCCGGTACCACGCAGTATTTT.

The V call is TRBV7-3, the J call TRBJ2-7; D gene unclear. Trimming pared 1 base from V and 6 bases from J, leaving 16 bases between. This CDR3 has 15 residues. The germline V gene has CDR1 SGHTA and CDR2 FQGTGA. The CDR3 DNA is TGTGCCAGCAGCTTAAAGGGTGGAAGGTGGAGCGAGCAGTACTTC. Its translation: CASSLKGGRWSEQYF. The complete variable domain, with remaining parts taken from reference TRBV7-3 and TRBJ2-7, reads GAGVSQTPSNKVTEKGKYVELRCDPISGHTALYWYRQSLGQGPEFLIYFQGTGAADDSGLPNDRFFAVRPEGSVSTLKIQRTERGDSAVYLCASSLKGGRWSEQYFGPGTRLTVT.

The sample holds a few counts of this clone. The rearrangement links TRBV28 to TRBJ1-4; maybe TRBD1 (6 bases). The CDR3 sequence is 14 residues long. Germline lookup yields CDR1 MDHEN and CDR2 SYDVKM. The V gene lost 7 bases and the J gene lost 6 bases, with 15 bases spanning the gap. CDR3: CASTNNRADEKLFF. The DNA for the CDR3 is TGTGCCAGCACCAATAACAGGGCCGATGAAAAACTGTTTTTT.

This rearrangement joins TRBV5-1 to TRBJ2-6; D is undetermined. CDR1 SGHRS and CDR2 YFSETQ come from the germline V gene. Trimming took 7 bases from V and 3 from J, leaving 11 bases between them. This CDR3 region has 14 residues. CDR3 residues: CASCDGFGANVLTF. The CDR3 nucleotides read TGCGCCAGCTGTGACGGCTTTGGGGCCAACGTCCTGACTTTC.

The chain has TRBV7-9 and TRBJ2-6; no reliable D call. This CDR3 is 17 amino acids long. With 2 bases removed from V and 0 bases from J, the gap between germline ends came to 11 bases. From germline, CDR1 is SEHNR and CDR2 FQNEAQ (reference sequence). This chain's CDR3 is CASSLRGSNSGANVLTF. In nucleotides, the CDR3 is TGTGCCAGCAGCTTAAGAGGCTCCAACTCTGGGGCCAACGTCCTGACTTTC.

This rearrangement joins TRBV11-2 to TRBJ1-1; D ambiguous. The CDR3 is 14 amino acids. The ends were cut back, 5 bases at V and 0 bases at J, with 10 bases in the middle. Germline CDR1 and CDR2: SGHAT and FQNNGV. For the CDR3, the DNA is TGTGCCAGCAGCCTGAATCGCATGAACACTGAAGCTTTCTTT. Translating gives CASSLNRMNTEAFF.

The chain couples TRBV7-2 to TRBJ2-1, with 10 positions matching TRBD2. The CDR3 covers 15 residues. CDR1 is SGHTA and CDR2 is FQGNSA in the germline V gene. Unmatched junction bases numbered 1, after V lost 5 bases and J lost 0 bases. CDR3 sequence reads: CASSRLAGSYNEQFF. The DNA of the CDR3 is TGTGCCAGCAGCAGACTAGCGGGCTCCTACAATGAGCAGTTCTTC.

The chain joins TRBV9 to TRBJ2-2, with TRBD1 as a possible D gene (5 bases). Trimming took 0 bases from V and 0 from J, leaving 9 bases between them. The CDR3 is 16 amino acids. CDR1 SGDLS and CDR2 YYNGEE come from the germline V gene. CDR3 sequence (DNA): TGTGCCAGCAGCGTAGCACAGGCCGCGAACACCGGGGAGCTGTTTTTT. Amino acid sequence: CASSVAQAANTGELFF.

The chain couples TRBV6-6 to TRBJ1-2; possibly TRBD1 for D (6 bases). The CDR3 has 15 amino acids. The V end lost 7 bases, the J end lost 8 bases, and 23 bases lay between the germline ends. In germline, CDR1 is MNHNY, CDR2 SVGAGI (reference sequence). The CDR3 region is CASTPVGRGEFGYTF. The CDR3 DNA follows: TGTGCCAGCACTCCGGTTGGCAGGGGCGAGTTCGGCTACACCTTC.

This clone appeared a single time. This sequence joins TRBV7-9 and TRBJ2-3; 12 nucleotides match TRBD2. Trimming at V came to 7 bases and at J to 0 bases, leaving 11 bases not matched to a gene. CDR3 length equals 18 residues. The germline V gene encodes CDR1 SEHNR and CDR2 FQNEAQ (reference sequence). The CDR3 sequence: CASTSGTSGFPSTDTQYF. The CDR3 nucleotides read TGTGCCAGCACCTCAGGGACTAGCGGGTTCCCTAGCACAGATACGCAGTATTTT.

This chain connects TRBV5-1 to TRBJ2-1, with 7 bases identical to TRBD2. Per the germline V gene, CDR1 is SGHRS and CDR2 is YFSETQ. The CDR3 is made up of 16 amino acids. The V and J ends lost 5 bases and 7 bases, in that order; junction bases with no gene match: 15. This CDR3 reads CASSPNEASGLNEQFF. The CDR3 region has the DNA TGCGCCAGCAGTCCCAATGAGGCTAGCGGACTTAATGAGCAGTTCTTC.

The chain is built from TRBV2 and TRBJ2-1; D call uncertain. The CDR3 runs 12 residues. Trimming left V 2 bases short and J 9 bases short, with 8 bases between. Germline V gene sequence: CDR1 SNHLY, CDR2 FYNNEI. CDR3 bases: TGTGCCAGCAGTGAATGGTCAACTGAGCAGTTCTTC. Its translation: CASSEWSTEQFF.

V is TRBV2 and J is TRBJ2-5; the D call may be TRBD1 or TRBD2 (6 bases each). The ends were cut back, 7 bases at V and 4 bases at J, with 16 bases in the middle. The CDR3 spans 14 residues. Per germline, CDR1 SNHLY and CDR2 FYNNEI. Here the CDR3 DNA reads TGTGCCAGCACGACCCAAGGGGGAGGAGAGACCCAGTACTTC. Its protein is CASTTQGGGETQYF.

This chain joins TRBV5-5 and TRBJ1-5; D is unclear. V lost 2 bases and J 3 bases, leaving 21 bases between the germline ends. Germline loops: CDR1 SGHKS, CDR2 YYEKEE (reference sequence). This CDR3 contains 18 residues. This CDR3 is CASSLMSAERPPNQPQHF. The DNA for the CDR3 is TGTGCCAGCAGCTTAATGTCCGCGGAACGCCCCCCCAATCAGCCCCAGCATTTT.

The CDR3 here is CATSNSGSSYNEQFF. In nucleotides, the CDR3 is TGTGCCACCAGCAATAGCGGGAGCTCCTACAATGAGCAGTTCTTC. The chain joins TRBV15 to TRBJ2-1, with 9 bases lining up with TRBD2. CDR1 and CDR2 from the germline V gene are LNHNV and YYDKDF (reference sequence). The CDR3 runs to 15 residues. V lost 4 bases, J lost 0 bases, and 1 base stayed unmatched.

Only a few counts were recorded for this clone. This chain connects TRBV5-1 to TRBJ1-1, with 7 bases lining up with TRBD1. There are 15 residues in the CDR3. The V segment lost 0 bases and the J segment 4 bases; nucleotides outside the gene matches: 6. Germline V gene data show CDR1 as SGHRS and CDR2 as YFSETQ. CDR3 amino acids: CASSLEGADSTEAFF. CDR3 DNA: TGCGCCAGCAGCTTGGAGGGGGCAGACAGCACTGAAGCTTTCTTT.

J is TRBJ2-5 and V is TRBV5-6, with 7 bases matching TRBD2. TRBJ2-7 matches the DNA end more closely, so the J call is doubtful. The CDR3 spans 14 residues. Germline-derived CDR1 and CDR2 are SGHDT and YYEEEE. The CDR3 DNA is TGTGCCAGCAGCTTGGGCGGGGGCTCCTACGAGCAGTACTTC. This encodes CASSLGGGSYEQYF.

V gene TRBV10-3 combines with J gene TRBJ2-7, with D perhaps TRBD2 (6 bases). Germline V gene sequence: CDR1 ENHRY, CDR2 SYGVKD. This CDR3 is built from 15 residues. Trimming took off 6 bases at V and 3 bases at J, with 18 bases between the two ends. As DNA, the CDR3 is TGTGCCATCAGCGCCATGGGGCGGGGCAACTACGAGCAGTACTTC. As protein: CAISAMGRGNYEQYF.

The chain employs TRBV2 and TRBJ2-2; D gene ambiguous. The germline V and J ends were trimmed by 8 bases and 6 bases, with 16 bases remaining between them. Germline assignment: CDR1 SNHLY and CDR2 FYNNEI. The CDR3 spans 14 residues. CDR3 coding DNA: TGTGCCAGCGTTAGGACCCCAACCGCCGGGGAGCTGTTTTTT. Residues: CASVRTPTAGELFF. The variable domain in full, with the rest retrieved from reference TRBV2 and TRBJ2-2, is EPEVTQTPSHQVTQMGQEVILRCVPISNHLYFYWYRQILGQKVEFLVSFYNNEISEKSEIFDDQFSVERPDGSNFTLKIRSTKLEDSAMYFCASVRTPTAGELFFGEGSRLTVL.

The genes are TRBV2 and TRBJ1-4; 9 bases fit TRBD1. V was clipped by 7 bases and J by 6 bases; unmatched bases: 6. The germline V gene encodes CDR1 SNHLY and CDR2 FYNNEI. The CDR3 contains 14 residues. The CDR3 bases are TGTGCCAGCAATCTACAGGGGGCTGATGAAAAACTGTTTTTT. It codes for CASNLQGADEKLFF.

The V and J genes are TRBV20-1 and TRBJ2-7; unclear D gene. Germline CDR1 DFQATT, CDR2 SNEGSKA (reference sequence). V was trimmed by 5 bases and J by 7 bases, leaving 12 bases between them. This CDR3 contains 11 residues. For the CDR3, the DNA is TGCAGTGCTCCGATCCCCGGGGAGCAGTACTTC. Its protein product is CSAPIPGEQYF.

This chain joins TRBV7-3 and TRBJ1-6, with unresolved D. CDR3 length equals 13 residues. Between the trimmed V and J ends, which lost 1 base and 10 bases, there was a span of 8 bases. Germline values: CDR1 SGHTA, CDR2 FQGTGA. This CDR3 is CASSLRSRSPLHF. For the CDR3, the DNA is TGTGCCAGCAGCTTAAGGAGTCGCTCACCCCTCCACTTT.

This clone was picked up many times. The chain uses TRBV6-6 and TRBJ1-2, with D possibly TRBD1 on 6 matching bases. Per the germline V gene, CDR1 is MNHNY and CDR2 is SVGAGI (reference sequence). V lost 6 bases to trimming and J lost 7 bases, with 15 bases between them. The CDR3 is made up of 13 amino acids. CDR3 loop: CASSTDSMGGYTF. The CDR3 nucleotides are TGTGCCAGCAGCACGGACAGCATGGGTGGCTACACCTTC.

The rearrangement uses TRBV5-4 and TRBJ2-1, with 7 bases lining up with TRBD2. This CDR3 is 17 amino acids long. V trimming: 2 bases; J trimming: 1 base; junction bases outside the gene matches: 9. The germline V gene has CDR1 SGHNT and CDR2 YYREEE (reference sequence). CDR3 sequence: CASSFTRFSGSYNEQFF. The CDR3 region has the DNA TGTGCCAGCAGCTTTACGCGTTTTAGCGGGTCCTACAATGAGCAGTTCTTC.

With respect to this clone: This sample includes further DNA sequences coding for the same CDR3. The genes are TRBV6-5 and TRBJ2-7, with 8 positions matching TRBD1. The CDR3 loop spans 14 amino acids. Germline values: CDR1 MNHEY, CDR2 SVGAGI. V trimming: 5 bases; J trimming: 1 base; junction bases outside the gene matches: 4. Here the CDR3 reads CASSRDRSSYEQYF. The CDR3 DNA reads TGTGCCAGCAGTCGGGACAGGTCTTCCTACGAGCAGTACTTC.